This TCR beta chain was observed in a study of cytomegalovirus exposure and HLA in healthy donors. Study-wide background: One earlier analysis, a look at approximately 190 million T cells, found more than 100 million unique TCR beta sequences. Study-wide findings and caveats: The authors later linked a missense DCLRE1C variant to TCR beta V- and J-gene trimming. The likely origin of a cluster of highly shared sequence variants was a sequencing artifact. The number of N-insertions in an Asian-associated ancestry cluster was reportedly below the roughly 620-donor mean in a later analysis.

The CDR3 runs 14 residues. Germline V gene sequence: CDR1 SGHDT, CDR2 YYEEEE. The ends lost 4 bases at V and 6 bases at J; junction bases unmatched: 6. For this clone: The antigen remains unidentified.

In the PCR, 60 Vbeta and 13 Jbeta primers were used. TCRdb keeps only in-frame clones here, not all; method: immunoSEQ multiplex PCR. The sample yields tens of thousands of clones, approximately 70% seen once. The receptor comes from a man between 45 and 60 years old in good health and CMV-seronegative. The genes are TRBV5-6 and TRBJ2-3; TRBD2 agrees at 9 bases. Sequenced sample: PBMCs. The CDR3 reads CASSISGGGDTQYF. As DNA, the CDR3 is TGTGCCAGCAGCATTAGCGGGGGAGGGGATACGCAGTATTTT.